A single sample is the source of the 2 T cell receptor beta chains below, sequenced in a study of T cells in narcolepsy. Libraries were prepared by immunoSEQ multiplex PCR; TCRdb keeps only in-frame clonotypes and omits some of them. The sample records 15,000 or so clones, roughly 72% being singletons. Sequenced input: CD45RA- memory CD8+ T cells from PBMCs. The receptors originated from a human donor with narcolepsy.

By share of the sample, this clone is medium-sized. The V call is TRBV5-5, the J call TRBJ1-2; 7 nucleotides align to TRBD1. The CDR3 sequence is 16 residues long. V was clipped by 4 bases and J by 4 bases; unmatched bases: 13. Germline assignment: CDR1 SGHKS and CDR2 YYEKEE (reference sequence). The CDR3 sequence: CASSVDRDSRFYGYTF. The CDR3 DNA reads TGTGCCAGCAGCGTAGACCGGGACAGTCGTTTCTATGGCTACACCTTC.

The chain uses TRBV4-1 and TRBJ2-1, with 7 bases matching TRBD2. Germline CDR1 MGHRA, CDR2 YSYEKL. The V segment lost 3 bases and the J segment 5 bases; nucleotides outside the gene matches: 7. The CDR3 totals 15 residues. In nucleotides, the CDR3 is TGCGCCAGCAGCCAGACACTAGCGACCGACAATGAGCAGTTCTTC. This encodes CASSQTLATDNEQFF.